This entry lists 19 T cell receptor beta chains sequenced from one sample in a study of shared clonotypes between healthy human individuals. TCRdb's table, derived via immunoSEQ multiplex PCR, lists solely in-frame clones and lacks some. The sample lists some 630,000 clones; roughly 70% were seen once. Sequences were obtained from memory CD4+ T cells sorted from blood. The subset: CD45RA-negative fraction. The receptors derive from a woman aged 25 to 39 in good health.

Written as DNA, the CDR3 is TGTGCCAGCAGTGAAGGAAAGCTTCTCTCCTACAATGAGCAGTTCTTC. Its translation: CASSEGKLLSYNEQFF. The chain combines TRBV6-1 with TRBJ2-1; unclear D gene. Trimming removed 1 base from V and 0 bases from J, with 10 bases in between. Germline loops: CDR1 MNHNS, CDR2 SASEGT. The CDR3 extends over 16 amino acids.

The chain uses TRBV27 and TRBJ1-2; the match to TRBD1 covers 10 bases. The CDR3 is 13 amino acids. The V gene end was trimmed by 5 bases and the J gene end by 6 bases; junction bases not matched to a gene: 3. Germline V gives CDR1 MNHEY, CDR2 SMNVEV (reference sequence). The CDR3 DNA follows: TGTGCCAGCAGTCGACAGGGGGCGGATGGCTACACCTTC. Translation gives CASSRQGADGYTF.

The genes are TRBV9 and TRBJ2-1; 10 nucleotides agree with TRBD2. Germline V lookup: CDR1 SGDLS, CDR2 YYNGEE. The CDR3 totals 18 residues. The V and J ends lost 0 bases and 7 bases, in that order; junction bases with no gene match: 13. The CDR3 DNA follows: TGTGCCAGCAGCGTAGATCCCCTCCTAGCGGGAGCCCCTAATGAGCAGTTCTTC. This gives the protein CASSVDPLLAGAPNEQFF.

The gene calls are TRBV29-1 and TRBJ2-5; a weak D match, TRBD1 (6 bases). V gave up 5 bases and J gave up 5 bases, with 12 bases separating them. This CDR3 is 12 amino acids long. The germline V gene has CDR1 SQVTM and CDR2 ANQGSEA. The CDR3 bases are TGCAGCGTTTCCACAGGGAGTGAGACCCAGTACTTC. This sequence encodes CSVSTGSETQYF.

This clone was detected a few times. The chain uses TRBV19 and TRBJ1-1; 7 bases match TRBD1. V was clipped by 1 base and J by 4 bases; unmatched bases: 3. The germline gives CDR1 LNHDA, CDR2 SQIVND (reference sequence). The CDR3 spans 14 residues. The CDR3 loop reads CASSIGQGTTEAFF. The CDR3 nucleotides are TGTGCCAGTAGTATAGGACAGGGCACCACTGAAGCTTTCTTT.

V is TRBV2 and J is TRBJ1-1; TRBD1 is a possible D gene (6 bases). The CDR3 runs 14 residues. The V gene lost 4 bases and the J gene lost 2 bases, with 11 bases spanning the gap. From germline, CDR1 is SNHLY and CDR2 FYNNEI. CDR3 amino acids: CASSARTVNTEAFF. The CDR3, as DNA: TGTGCCAGCAGTGCCAGGACAGTTAACACTGAAGCTTTCTTT.

The J gene is TRBJ2-3, the V gene TRBV4-1; D is perhaps TRBD2 (5 bases). Germline V gene lookup returns CDR1 MGHRA and CDR2 YSYEKL. The V and J ends lost 4 bases and 5 bases respectively, with 10 bases between them. The CDR3 length is 13 residues. The CDR3 is CASSRARGDTQYF. CDR3 DNA sequence: TGCGCCAGCAGCCGGGCCCGGGGAGATACGCAGTATTTT.

This clone was detected a few times. This chain joins TRBV27 and TRBJ1-2, with D unresolved. This CDR3 is 13 amino acids long. Per germline, CDR1 MNHEY and CDR2 SMNVEV (reference sequence). V lost 7 bases and J 4 bases, leaving 13 bases between the germline ends. CDR3 bases: TGTGCCAGCACCCTTCGGGGATCCTATGGCTACACCTTC. It translates to CASTLRGSYGYTF.

This chain joins TRBV21-1 and TRBJ2-7; the table names TRBD2, a call not compared with the DNA. TRBV21-1 is shown as a pseudogene. This CDR3 region has 17 residues. Written as DNA, the CDR3 is TGTGCCAGCAGCGCAGGCCCGGGACTAGCGATTGCCTACGAGCAGTACTTC. Amino acid sequence: CASSAGPGLAIAYEQYF.

This clone was observed a few times. In the same sample, other DNA sequences code for this CDR3. V is TRBV30 and J is TRBJ1-1; possible D gene TRBD1, 5 bases. V was clipped by 1 base and J by 3 bases, with 9 bases between them. This CDR3 contains 13 residues. Germline loops: CDR1 GTSNPN, CDR2 SVGIG (reference sequence). CDR3 nucleotides: TGTGCCTGGAGTGAGGCGGGACACACTGAAGCTTTCTTT. It encodes CAWSEAGHTEAFF.

The rearrangement links TRBV11-2 to TRBJ2-5, with TRBD2 matching 9 bases. The DNA end is a closer match to TRBJ2-7, so the J assignment may be wrong. The V gene's germline CDR1 is SGHAT and CDR2 FQNNGV. The CDR3 is made up of 16 amino acids. CDR3 sequence (DNA): TGTGCCAGCAGCTTAGCACGGGCGGGAGGGCGGAGCGAGCAGTACTTC. Amino acids: CASSLARAGGRSEQYF.

This chain uses TRBV19 with TRBJ1-4; TRBD1 might be the D (5 bases). V shed 4 bases and J shed 8 bases, with 14 bases lying between them. The CDR3 has 14 amino acids. Per the germline V gene, CDR1 is LNHDA and CDR2 is SQIVND (reference sequence). This chain's CDR3 is CASSNVRGEEKLFF. The CDR3 bases are TGTGCCAGTAGTAACGTTCGGGGGGAAGAAAAACTGTTTTTT.

About this clone itself: Other DNA sequences in this specimen translate into the identical CDR3. The rearrangement uses TRBV5-1 and TRBJ2-7, with D possibly TRBD2 on 6 matching bases. This CDR3 is built from 13 residues. V was trimmed by 0 bases and J by 6 bases, leaving 10 bases between them. Germline CDR1 SGHRS, CDR2 YFSETQ. Here the CDR3 DNA reads TGCGCCAGCAGCTTGGCCGGGGGTCCCGAGCAGTACTTC. It is translated as CASSLAGGPEQYF.

CDR3 loop: CASSPGVGIGGNEKLFF. CDR3 DNA: TGTGCCAGCAGCCCCGGAGTGGGAATAGGGGGTAATGAAAAACTGTTTTTT. The chain employs TRBV7-8 and TRBJ1-4; D possibly corresponds to TRBD1 (6 bases). The germline CDR1 and CDR2 sequences are SGHVS and FQNEAQ. CDR3 length equals 17 residues. V gave up 5 bases and J gave up 4 bases, with 20 bases separating them.

The chain recombines TRBV7-8 with TRBJ2-6; D gene unclear. Trimming shortened V by 1 base and J by 1 base, and 8 bases separated the two germline ends. The CDR3 has 16 residues. Per germline, CDR1 SGHVS and CDR2 FQNEAQ. The CDR3 nucleotides read TGTGCCAGCAGCTTAGTATCAGGTTCTGGGGCCAACGTCCTGACTTTC. It is translated as CASSLVSGSGANVLTF.

J is TRBJ2-1 and V is TRBV19, with 8 bases that match TRBD1. The germline CDR1 and CDR2 sequences are LNHDA and SQIVND (reference sequence). Trimming removed 7 bases from V and 10 bases from J; junction bases left unmatched: 9. CDR3 size: 13 residues. The CDR3 DNA reads as TGTGCCAGTATCGTCACAGGGGGTGCCGAGCAGTTCTTC. This encodes CASIVTGGAEQFF.

The chain is built from TRBV5-1 and TRBJ2-3; 8 positions match TRBD2. The CDR3 spans 16 residues. With 4 bases clipped from V and 4 bases from J, the junction kept 11 bases outside the gene matches. The germline gives CDR1 SGHRS, CDR2 YFSETQ. The CDR3, as DNA: TGCGCCAGCAGCACCTCGAGCGGGAGTACCGCAGATACGCAGTATTTT. It codes for CASSTSSGSTADTQYF.

This clone came up a few times. The V call is TRBV7-6, the J call TRBJ2-7; D is uncertain. The CDR3 has 13 residues. Germline V CDR1 and CDR2: SGHVS, FNYEAQ. Trimming took 5 bases from V and 7 from J, leaving 15 bases between them. In DNA, the CDR3 is TGTGCCAGCAGCAAATCAACCCATCGAGAGCAGTACTTC. Translating gives CASSKSTHREQYF.

The chain uses TRBV5-1 and TRBJ2-1; no reliable D call. V shed 0 bases and J shed 10 bases, with 8 bases lying between them. This CDR3 contains 12 residues. In germline, CDR1 is SGHRS, CDR2 YFSETQ. As DNA, the CDR3 is TGCGCCAGCAGCTTGGGAAAATGGGAGCAGTTCTTC. This sequence encodes CASSLGKWEQFF. The variable domain in full, completed from reference TRBV5-1 and TRBJ2-1, reads KAGVTQTPRYLIKTRGQQVTLSCSPISGHRSVSWYQQTPGQGLQFLFEYFSETQRNKGNFPGRFSGRQFSNSRSEMNVSTLELGDSALYLCASSLGKWEQFFGPGTRLTVL.